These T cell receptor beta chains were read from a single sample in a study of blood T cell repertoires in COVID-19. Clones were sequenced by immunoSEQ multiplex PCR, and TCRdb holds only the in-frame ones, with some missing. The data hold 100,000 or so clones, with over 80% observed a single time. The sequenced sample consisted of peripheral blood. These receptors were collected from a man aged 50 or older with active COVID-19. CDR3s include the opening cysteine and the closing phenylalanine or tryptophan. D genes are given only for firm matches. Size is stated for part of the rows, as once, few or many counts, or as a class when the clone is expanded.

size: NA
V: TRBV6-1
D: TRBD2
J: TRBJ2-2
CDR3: CASSDRGTSRTGELFF
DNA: TGTGCCAGCAGTGACCGGGGGACTAGCCGAACCGGGGAGCTGTTTTTT

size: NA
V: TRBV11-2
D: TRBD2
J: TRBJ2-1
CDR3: CASSTDTSGPYNEQFF
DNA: TGTGCCAGCAGCACAGACACTAGCGGGCCGTACAATGAGCAGTTCTTC

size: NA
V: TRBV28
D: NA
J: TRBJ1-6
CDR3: CASSSTANSPLHF
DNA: TGTGCCAGCAGTTCGACAGCAAATTCACCCCTCCACTTT

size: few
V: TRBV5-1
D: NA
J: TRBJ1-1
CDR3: CASSLDRARNTEAFF
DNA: TGCGCCAGCAGCTTGGACAGGGCGCGGAACACTGAAGCTTTCTTT

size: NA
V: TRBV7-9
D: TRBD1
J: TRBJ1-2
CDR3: CASSGNRDRGGGYTF
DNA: TGTGCCAGCAGCGGGAACCGGGACAGGGGAGGTGGCTACACCTTC

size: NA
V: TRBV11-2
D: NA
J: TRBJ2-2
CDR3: CASSKAANTGELFF
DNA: TGTGCCAGCAGCAAAGCGGCGAACACCGGGGAGCTGTTTTTT

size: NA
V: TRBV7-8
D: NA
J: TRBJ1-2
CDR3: CASSPRANGYTF
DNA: TGTGCCAGCAGCCCGAGGGCGAATGGCTACACCTTC

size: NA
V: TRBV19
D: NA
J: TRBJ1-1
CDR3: CASSIDSQNTEAFF
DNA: TGTGCCAGTAGTATAGACAGTCAGAACACTGAAGCTTTCTTT

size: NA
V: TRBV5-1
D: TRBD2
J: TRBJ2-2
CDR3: CASSQGLAENTGELFF
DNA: TGCGCCAGCAGCCAAGGACTAGCGGAGAACACCGGGGAGCTGTTTTTT

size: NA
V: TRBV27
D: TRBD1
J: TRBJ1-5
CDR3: CASSPRDRGYNQPQHF
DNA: TGTGCCAGCAGTCCCCGGGACAGGGGGTATAATCAGCCCCAGCATTTT

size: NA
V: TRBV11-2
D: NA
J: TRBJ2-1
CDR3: CASSLGRREQFF
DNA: TGTGCCAGCAGCTTAGGGAGGCGTGAGCAGTTCTTC

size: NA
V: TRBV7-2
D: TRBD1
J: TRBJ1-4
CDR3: CASSATGPNEKLFF
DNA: TGTGCCAGCAGCGCGACAGGGCCTAATGAAAAACTGTTTTTT

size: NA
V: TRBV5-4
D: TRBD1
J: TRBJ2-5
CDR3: CASSATGVGETQYF
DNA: TGTGCCAGCAGCGCCACAGGGGTTGGGGAGACCCAGTACTTC

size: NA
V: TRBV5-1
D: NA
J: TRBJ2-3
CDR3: CASSPPTDTQYF
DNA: TGCGCCAGCAGCCCCCCTACAGATACGCAGTATTTT

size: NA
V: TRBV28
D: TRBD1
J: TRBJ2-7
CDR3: CASSLPPGGPNEQYF
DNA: TGTGCCAGCAGTTTACCGCCAGGGGGCCCCAACGAGCAGTACTTC

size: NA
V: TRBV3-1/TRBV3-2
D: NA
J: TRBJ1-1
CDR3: CASSQGPGIAEAFF
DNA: TGTGCCAGCAGCCAAGGTCCAGGGATCGCTGAAGCTTTCTTT

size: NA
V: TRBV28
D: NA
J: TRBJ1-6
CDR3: CASSSSGVNSPLHF
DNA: TGTGCCAGCAGTTCCTCAGGGGTGAATTCACCCCTCCACTTT

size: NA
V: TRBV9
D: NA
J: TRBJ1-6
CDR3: CASSARQDNSPLHF
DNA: TGTGCCAGCAGCGCCCGACAAGATAATTCACCCCTCCACTTT

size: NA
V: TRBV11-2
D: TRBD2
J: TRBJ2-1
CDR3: CASSLVASGAYNEQFF
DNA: TGTGCCAGCAGCTTAGTTGCTAGCGGGGCCTACAATGAGCAGTTCTTC

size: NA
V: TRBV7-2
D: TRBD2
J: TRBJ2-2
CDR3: CASSLDLSGTGTGELFF
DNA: TGTGCCAGCAGCTTAGACCTTAGCGGGACCGGCACCGGGGAGCTGTTTTTT

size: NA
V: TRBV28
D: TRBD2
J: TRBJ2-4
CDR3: CASNLAGGGAKNIQYF
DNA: TGTGCCAGCAACCTGGCGGGAGGAGGCGCCAAAAACATTCAGTACTTC

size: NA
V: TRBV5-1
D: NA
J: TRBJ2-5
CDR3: CASSRQESLVQETQYF
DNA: TGCGCCAGCAGCCGACAGGAATCTCTCGTCCAAGAGACCCAGTACTTC

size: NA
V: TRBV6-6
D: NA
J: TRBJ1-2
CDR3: CASSYSGRGPYGYTF
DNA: TGTGCCAGCAGTTACTCGGGCAGGGGTCCCTATGGCTACACCTTC

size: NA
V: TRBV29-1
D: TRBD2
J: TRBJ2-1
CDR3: CSVPTTSGRAELFF
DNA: TGCAGCGTTCCGACAACTAGCGGGAGGGCCGAGTTGTTCTTC

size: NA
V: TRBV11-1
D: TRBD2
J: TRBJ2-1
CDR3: CASSLGGLVRGEQFF
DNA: TGTGCCAGCAGCTTAGGAGGACTAGTACGGGGTGAGCAGTTCTTC

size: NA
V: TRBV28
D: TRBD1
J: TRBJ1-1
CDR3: CATITGGPNTEAFF
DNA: TGTGCCACCATAACAGGGGGCCCGAACACTGAAGCTTTCTTT

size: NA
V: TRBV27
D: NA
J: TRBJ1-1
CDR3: CASSSFGSSVNTEAFF
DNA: TGTGCCAGCAGTTCCTTCGGGTCCTCGGTGAACACTGAAGCTTTCTTT

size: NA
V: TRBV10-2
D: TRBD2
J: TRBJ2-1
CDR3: CASSRSGSSYNEQFF
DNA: TGCGCCAGCAGTCGTAGCGGGAGCTCCTACAATGAGCAGTTCTTC

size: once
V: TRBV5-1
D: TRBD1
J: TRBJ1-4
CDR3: CASSRDRGSNEKLFF
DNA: TGCGCCAGCAGCCGGGACAGGGGTTCTAATGAAAAACTGTTTTTT

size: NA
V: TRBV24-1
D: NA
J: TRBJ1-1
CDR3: CATSDPRASEAFF
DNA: TGTGCCACCAGTGACCCCAGGGCTTCTGAAGCTTTCTTT

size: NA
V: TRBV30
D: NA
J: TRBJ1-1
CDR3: CAWSALTRGNTEAFF
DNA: TGTGCCTGGAGTGCCCTGACTCGGGGGAACACTGAAGCTTTCTTT

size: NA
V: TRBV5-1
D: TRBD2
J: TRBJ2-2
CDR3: CASSSTSGGTNTGELFF
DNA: TGCGCCAGCAGCTCGACTAGCGGGGGGACGAACACCGGGGAGCTGTTTTTT

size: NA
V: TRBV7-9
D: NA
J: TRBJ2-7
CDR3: CASSLIDYEQYF
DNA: TGTGCCAGCAGCTTAATAGACTACGAGCAGTACTTC

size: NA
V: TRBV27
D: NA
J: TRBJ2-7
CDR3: CASSLTGLAPYEQYF
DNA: TGTGCCAGCAGTTTAACCGGACTCGCCCCCTACGAGCAGTACTTC

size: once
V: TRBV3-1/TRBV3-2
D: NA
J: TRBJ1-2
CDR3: CASSQDRIAGGYTF
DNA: TGTGCCAGCAGCCAAGATAGGATCGCAGGAGGCTACACCTTC

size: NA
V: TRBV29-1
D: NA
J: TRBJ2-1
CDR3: CSAPGNVNEQFF
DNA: TGCAGCGCTCCCGGGAACGTCAATGAGCAGTTCTTC

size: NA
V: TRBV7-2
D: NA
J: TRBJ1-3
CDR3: CASSLAPGPSSGNTIYF
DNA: TGTGCCAGCAGCTTAGCTCCCGGCCCTAGCTCTGGAAACACCATATATTTT

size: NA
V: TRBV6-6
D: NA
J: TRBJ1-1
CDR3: CASSPLEVNTEAFF
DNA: TGTGCCAGCAGCCCCCTGGAGGTTAACACTGAAGCTTTCTTT

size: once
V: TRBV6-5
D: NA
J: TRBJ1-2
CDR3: CASSQGTSNYGYTF
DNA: TGTGCCAGCAGTCAGGGAACTTCTAACTATGGCTACACCTTC

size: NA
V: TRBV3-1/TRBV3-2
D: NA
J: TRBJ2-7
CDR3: CASSQNLDRSHEQYF
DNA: TGTGCCAGCAGCCAAAACTTAGATAGATCACACGAGCAGTACTTC

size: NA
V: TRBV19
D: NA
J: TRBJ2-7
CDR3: CASSMGLTSDEQYF
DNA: TGTGCCAGTAGTATGGGACTTACCTCCGACGAGCAGTACTTC

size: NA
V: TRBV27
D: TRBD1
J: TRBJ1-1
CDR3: CASRKGAGTEAFF
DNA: TGTGCCAGCAGAAAGGGGGCGGGTACTGAAGCTTTCTTT

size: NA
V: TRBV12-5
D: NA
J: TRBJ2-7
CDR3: CASGPLHLQGYEQYF
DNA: TGTGCTAGTGGTCCCCTACACCTACAGGGATACGAGCAGTACTTC

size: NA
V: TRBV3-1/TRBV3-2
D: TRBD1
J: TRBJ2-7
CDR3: CASSYRDRGLDEQYF
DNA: TGTGCCAGCAGCTACCGGGACAGGGGGCTCGACGAGCAGTACTTC

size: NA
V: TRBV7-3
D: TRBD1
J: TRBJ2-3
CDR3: CASSSGQAMSTDTQYF
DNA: TGTGCCAGCAGCTCTGGACAGGCGATGAGCACAGATACGCAGTATTTT

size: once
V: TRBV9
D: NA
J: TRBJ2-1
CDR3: CASSVGGPYNEQFF
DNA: TGTGCCAGCAGCGTAGGCGGGCCCTACAATGAGCAGTTCTTC

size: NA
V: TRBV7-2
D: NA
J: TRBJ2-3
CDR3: CASSLGSVGSTDTQYF
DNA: TGTGCCAGCAGCCTGGGGTCCGTCGGGAGTACAGATACGCAGTATTTT

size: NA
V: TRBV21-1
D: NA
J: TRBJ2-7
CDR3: CASSKETTGEAYEQYF
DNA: TGTGCCAGCAGCAAAGAAACAACAGGGGAAGCCTACGAGCAGTACTTC

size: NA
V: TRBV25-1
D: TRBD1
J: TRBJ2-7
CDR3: CASSASDRGYEQYF
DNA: TGTGCCAGCAGTGCCTCGGACAGGGGATACGAGCAGTACTTC

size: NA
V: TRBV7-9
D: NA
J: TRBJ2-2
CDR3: CASSLGRGELFF
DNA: TGTGCCAGCAGCTTGGGGCGAGGGGAGCTGTTTTTT

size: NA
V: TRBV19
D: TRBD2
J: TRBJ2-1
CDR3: CASSIEAGGYNEQFF
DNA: TGTGCCAGTAGTATTGAAGCGGGAGGGTACAATGAGCAGTTCTTC

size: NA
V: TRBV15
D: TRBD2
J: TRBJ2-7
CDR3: CATSRDRPSGNSYEQYF
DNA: TGTGCCACCAGCAGAGACAGGCCTAGCGGGAACTCCTACGAGCAGTACTTC

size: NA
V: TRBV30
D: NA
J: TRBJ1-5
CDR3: CAWSDSNNQPQHF
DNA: TGTGCCTGGAGCGACAGCAACAATCAGCCCCAGCATTTT

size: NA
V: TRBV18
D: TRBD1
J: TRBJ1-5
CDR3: CASSPDRAGQPQHF
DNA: TGTGCCAGCTCACCGGACAGGGCTGGCCAGCCCCAGCATTTT

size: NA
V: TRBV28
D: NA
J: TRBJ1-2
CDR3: CASSEGGYGYTF
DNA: TGTGCCAGCAGTGAGGGAGGCTATGGCTACACCTTC